The 17 T cell receptor beta chains presented below share a single source sample, sequenced in a study of cytomegalovirus exposure and HLA in healthy donors. Clones were read by immunoSEQ multiplex PCR, and TCRdb kept only the in-frame ones, dropping some. The sample yields some 240,000 clones, less than 90% seen once. Sequenced: PBMCs. The source is a woman aged 18-29 years in good health and CMV-seronegative.

The rearrangement links TRBV7-9 to TRBJ2-3; TRBD2 matches 12 bases. The CDR3 runs to 15 residues. With 5 bases clipped from V and 4 bases from J, the junction kept 4 bases outside the gene matches. CDR1 and CDR2 from the germline V gene are SEHNR and FQNEAQ (reference sequence). Written as DNA, the CDR3 is TGTGCCAGCAGCCCGACTAGCGGGAGCCCAGATACGCAGTATTTT. It translates to CASSPTSGSPDTQYF.

The CDR3 here is CASSRTSENYEQYF. Written as DNA, the CDR3 is TGTGCCAGCAGCCGGACTAGCGAGAACTACGAGCAGTACTTC. V is TRBV7-9 and J is TRBJ2-7, with 9 bases that match TRBD2. J lost 3 bases, V lost 5 bases, and 5 bases had no gene match. The CDR3 totals 14 residues. CDR1 and CDR2 from the germline V gene are SEHNR and FQNEAQ (reference sequence).

This rearrangement joins TRBV30 to TRBJ1-2; 8 nucleotides line up with TRBD1. This CDR3 comprises 14 residues. The V and J ends lost 3 bases and 10 bases, in that order; junction bases with no gene match: 13. CDR1 is GTSNPN, CDR2 SVGIG, per germline (reference sequence). The CDR3: CAWSGAHKDRAYTF. DNA of the CDR3: TGTGCCTGGAGCGGGGCACACAAGGACAGGGCCTACACCTTC.

This clone has more than one count but fewer than ten. The chain carries TRBV5-8 and TRBJ2-7; no clear D. The germline CDR1 and CDR2 sequences are SGHTS and YDEGEE. Trimming removed 1 base from V and 6 bases from J, with 8 bases in between. The CDR3 sequence is 12 residues long. The CDR3 DNA sequence: TGTGCCAGCAGCTTGTCCTGGGGCGAGCAGTACTTC. Residues: CASSLSWGEQYF. The complete variable domain, with remaining parts taken from reference TRBV5-8 and TRBJ2-7, reads EAGVTQSPTHLIKTRGQQATLRCSPISGHTSVYWYQQALGLGLQFLLWYDEGEERNRGNFPPRFSGRQFPNYSSELNVNALELEDSALYLCASSLSWGEQYFGPGTRLTVT.

This chain uses TRBV4-2 with TRBJ1-2, with 9 bases matching TRBD1. V lost 2 bases to trimming and J lost 7 bases; unmatched junction nucleotides: 5. Germline values: CDR1 LGHNA, CDR2 YNFKEQ. The CDR3 length is 14 residues. CDR3 DNA: TGTGCCAGCAGCCAACTAACAGGGGGCGGTGGCTACACCTTC. It is translated as CASSQLTGGGGYTF.

The CDR3, as DNA: TGTGCCAGCAGCCTGAGGGGGGGAAGCAATCAGCCCCAGCATTTT. It codes for CASSLRGGSNQPQHF. The J gene is TRBJ1-5, the V gene TRBV7-8, with D possibly being TRBD1 (6 bases). Trimming shortened V by 5 bases and J by 1 base, and 12 bases separated the two germline ends. This CDR3 has 15 amino acids. The germline gives CDR1 SGHVS, CDR2 FQNEAQ.

The chain couples TRBV10-3 to TRBJ1-2; D is unresolved. There are 14 residues in the CDR3. CDR1 is ENHRY and CDR2 is SYGVKD in the germline V gene. Trimming shortened V by 3 bases and J by 0 bases, and 8 bases separated the two germline ends. The CDR3 DNA reads as TGTGCCATCAGTGAACTGGGGACTAACTATGGCTACACCTTC. This sequence encodes CAISELGTNYGYTF.

This sequence joins TRBV30 and TRBJ2-4; D is ambiguous. CDR1 and CDR2 (germline): GTSNPN, SVGIG (reference sequence). V was cut by 0 bases and J by 0 bases, with 9 bases left in between. The CDR3 spans 15 residues. CDR3 amino acids: CAWSVDLAAKNIQYF. The CDR3 bases are TGTGCCTGGAGTGTAGACCTTGCAGCCAAAAACATTCAGTACTTC.

The rearrangement uses TRBV6-4 and TRBJ1-1; no reliable D call. Germline values: CDR1 MRHNA, CDR2 SNTAGT. The CDR3 runs to 15 residues. The germline V and J ends were trimmed by 6 bases and 5 bases, with 19 bases remaining between them. The CDR3 is CASSLSAGPGTEAFF. Written as DNA, the CDR3 is TGTGCCAGCAGCCTTTCGGCAGGACCGGGGACTGAAGCTTTCTTT.

This rearrangement joins TRBV30 to TRBJ1-5; a weak D match, TRBD1 (5 bases). The CDR3 runs 15 residues. Trimming removed 6 bases at V and 7 bases at J, with 22 bases between. Germline V gene sequence: CDR1 GTSNPN, CDR2 SVGIG (reference sequence). CDR3 in DNA: TGTGCCTGCCCCCAGGGTATCGGCCCCGGCCAGCCCCAGCATTTT. The encoded protein is CACPQGIGPGQPQHF.

The rearrangement uses TRBV6-6 and TRBJ2-2; D gene uncertain. V lost 4 bases to trimming and J lost 6 bases, with 3 bases between them. Germline V gene data show CDR1 as MNHNY and CDR2 as SVGAGI (reference sequence). The CDR3 runs to 11 residues. The CDR3 protein is CASSSSGELFF. CDR3 DNA sequence: TGTGCCAGCAGTTCCTCCGGGGAGCTGTTTTTT.

This chain joins TRBV4-1 and TRBJ1-4, with TRBD1 matching 7 bases. The CDR3 length is 14 residues. Germline V gives CDR1 MGHRA, CDR2 YSYEKL. The V gene end was trimmed by 4 bases and the J gene end by 13 bases; junction bases not matched to a gene: 12. The CDR3 DNA sequence: TGCGCCAGCAGCCCCCGAAGGGACAGTCGCATACTGTTTTTT. Amino acids: CASSPRRDSRILFF.

The gene calls are TRBV28 and TRBJ2-7; D ambiguous. CDR3 length: 12 residues. Trimming took off 7 bases at V and 5 bases at J, with 12 bases between the two ends. Germline CDR1 MDHEN, CDR2 SYDVKM. CDR3 protein: CASNSAGHEQYF. CDR3 sequence (DNA): TGTGCCAGCAACTCGGCAGGCCACGAGCAGTACTTC.

The chain employs TRBV19 and TRBJ2-3, with TRBD1 as a possible D gene (5 bases). The V gene's germline CDR1 is LNHDA and CDR2 SQIVND (reference sequence). V was shortened by 5 bases and J by 6 bases, with 12 bases between the two germline ends. This CDR3 spans 13 amino acids. The CDR3 region is CASSSQGMDTQYF. In nucleotides, the CDR3 is TGTGCCAGTAGTTCTCAGGGTATGGATACGCAGTATTTT.

The CDR3 spells CASSLVWGNTEAFF. CDR3 DNA sequence: TGCGCCAGCAGCTTGGTCTGGGGCAATACTGAAGCTTTCTTT. V is TRBV5-1 and J is TRBJ1-1; D perhaps matches TRBD1 (5 bases). The CDR3 loop spans 14 amino acids. The ends were cut back, 0 bases at V and 5 bases at J, with 11 bases in the middle. The germline CDR1 and CDR2 sequences are SGHRS and YFSETQ.

The chain recombines TRBV11-3 with TRBJ2-1; D not certain. Germline lookup yields CDR1 SGHNT and CDR2 YENEEA. The CDR3 sequence is 13 residues long. Trimming left V 4 bases short and J 5 bases short, with 9 bases between. The chain's CDR3 is CASSSGLNNEQFF. CDR3 DNA sequence: TGTGCCAGCAGCTCTGGCCTAAACAATGAGCAGTTCTTC.

This clone was seen just once. The CDR3: CASSLGAARNQETQYF. The CDR3 DNA follows: TGTGCCAGCAGCTTGGGGGCAGCTAGGAACCAAGAGACCCAGTACTTC. The chain uses TRBV5-8 and TRBJ2-5; D unclear. Trimming shortened V by 0 bases and J by 0 bases, and 12 bases separated the two germline ends. The CDR3 totals 16 residues. Germline assignment: CDR1 SGHTS and CDR2 YDEGEE.